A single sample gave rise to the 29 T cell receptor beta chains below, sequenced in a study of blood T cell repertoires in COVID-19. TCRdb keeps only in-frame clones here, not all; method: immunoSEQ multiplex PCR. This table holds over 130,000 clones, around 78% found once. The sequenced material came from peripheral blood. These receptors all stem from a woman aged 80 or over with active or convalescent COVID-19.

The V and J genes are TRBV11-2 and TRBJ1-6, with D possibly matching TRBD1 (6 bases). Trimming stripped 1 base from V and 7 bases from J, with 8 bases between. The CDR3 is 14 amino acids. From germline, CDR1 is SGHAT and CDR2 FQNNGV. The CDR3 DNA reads TGTGCCAGCAGCTTAGCCCAGGGGAATTCACCCCTCCACTTT. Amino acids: CASSLAQGNSPLHF.

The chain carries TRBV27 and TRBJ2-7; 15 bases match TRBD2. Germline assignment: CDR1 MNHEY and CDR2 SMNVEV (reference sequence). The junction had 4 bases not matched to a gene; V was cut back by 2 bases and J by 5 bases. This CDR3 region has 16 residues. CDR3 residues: CASSLRGLAGGHEQYF. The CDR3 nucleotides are TGTGCCAGCAGTTTACGGGGACTAGCGGGGGGCCACGAGCAGTACTTC.

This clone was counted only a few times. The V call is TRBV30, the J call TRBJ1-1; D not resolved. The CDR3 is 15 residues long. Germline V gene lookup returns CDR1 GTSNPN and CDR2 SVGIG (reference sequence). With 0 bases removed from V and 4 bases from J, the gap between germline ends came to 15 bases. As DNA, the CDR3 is TGTGCCTGGAGTGTCGGCGTGTATACGGGCACTGAAGCTTTCTTT. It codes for CAWSVGVYTGTEAFF.

The chain's CDR3 is CASSLELSQMNTGELFF. The CDR3 bases are TGCGCCAGCAGCTTGGAACTCTCGCAAATGAACACCGGGGAGCTGTTTTTT. This chain connects TRBV5-1 to TRBJ2-2; no definite D call. The CDR3 is made up of 17 amino acids. V was trimmed by 0 bases and J by 1 base, leaving 13 bases between them. Germline CDR1 is SGHRS and CDR2 is YFSETQ.

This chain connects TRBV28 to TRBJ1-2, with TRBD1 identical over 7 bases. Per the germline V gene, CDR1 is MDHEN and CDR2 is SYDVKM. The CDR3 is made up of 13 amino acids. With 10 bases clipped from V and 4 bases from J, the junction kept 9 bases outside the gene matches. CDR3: CATLQGFGYGYTF. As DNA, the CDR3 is TGTGCCACATTACAGGGGTTTGGCTATGGCTACACCTTC.

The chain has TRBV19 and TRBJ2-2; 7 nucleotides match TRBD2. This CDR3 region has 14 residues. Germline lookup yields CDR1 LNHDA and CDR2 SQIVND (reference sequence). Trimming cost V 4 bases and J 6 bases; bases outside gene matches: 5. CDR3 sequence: CASSTGGMAGELFF. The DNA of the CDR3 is TGTGCCAGTAGTACGGGGGGTATGGCCGGGGAGCTGTTTTTT.

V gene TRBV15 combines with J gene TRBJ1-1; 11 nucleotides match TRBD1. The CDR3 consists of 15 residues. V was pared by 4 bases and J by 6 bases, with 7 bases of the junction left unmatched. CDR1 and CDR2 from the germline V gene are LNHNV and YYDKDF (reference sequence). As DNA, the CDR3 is TGTGCCACCAGCATTGGACAGGGGGCGATATCTGAAGCTTTCTTT. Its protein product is CATSIGQGAISEAFF.

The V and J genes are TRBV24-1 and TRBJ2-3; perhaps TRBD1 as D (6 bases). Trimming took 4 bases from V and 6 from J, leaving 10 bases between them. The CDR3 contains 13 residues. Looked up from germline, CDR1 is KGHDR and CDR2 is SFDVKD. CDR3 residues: CATSEGAWDTQYF. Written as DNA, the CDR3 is TGTGCCACCAGTGAGGGGGCCTGGGATACGCAGTATTTT.

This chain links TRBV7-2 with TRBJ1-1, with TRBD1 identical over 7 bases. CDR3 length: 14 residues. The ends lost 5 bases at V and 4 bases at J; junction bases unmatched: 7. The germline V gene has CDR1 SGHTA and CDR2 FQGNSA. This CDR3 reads CASSVRGPGTEAFF. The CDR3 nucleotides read TGTGCCAGCAGCGTAAGGGGGCCCGGCACTGAAGCTTTCTTT.

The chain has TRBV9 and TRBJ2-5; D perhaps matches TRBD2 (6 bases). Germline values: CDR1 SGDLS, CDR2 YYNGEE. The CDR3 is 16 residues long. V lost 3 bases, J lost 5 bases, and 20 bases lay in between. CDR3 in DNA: TGTGCCAGCAGCGCCACCCTGCAGGCGGGGCGGGAGACCCAGTACTTC. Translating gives CASSATLQAGRETQYF.

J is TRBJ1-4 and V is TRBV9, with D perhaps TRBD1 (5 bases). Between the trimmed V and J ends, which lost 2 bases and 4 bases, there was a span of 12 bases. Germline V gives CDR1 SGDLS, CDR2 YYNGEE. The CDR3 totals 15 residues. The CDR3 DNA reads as TGTGCCAGCAGCGTTTTAGGGGCCGTTAATGAAAAACTGTTTTTT. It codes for CASSVLGAVNEKLFF. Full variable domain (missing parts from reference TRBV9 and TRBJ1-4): DSGVTQTPKHLITATGQRVTLRCSPRSGDLSVYWYQQSLDQGLQFLIQYYNGEERAKGNILERFSAQQFPDLHSELNLSSLELGDSALYFCASSVLGAVNEKLFFGSGTQLSVL.

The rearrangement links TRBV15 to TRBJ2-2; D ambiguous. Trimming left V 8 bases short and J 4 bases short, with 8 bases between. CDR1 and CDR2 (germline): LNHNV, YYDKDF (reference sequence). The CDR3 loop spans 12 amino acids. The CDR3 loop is CATRPGTGELFF. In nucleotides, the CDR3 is TGTGCCACCCGCCCCGGCACCGGGGAGCTGTTTTTT.

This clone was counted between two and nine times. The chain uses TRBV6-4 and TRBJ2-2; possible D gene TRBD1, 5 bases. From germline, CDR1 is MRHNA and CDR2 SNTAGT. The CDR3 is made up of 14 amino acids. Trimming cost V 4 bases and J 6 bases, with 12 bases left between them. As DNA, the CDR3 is TGTGCCAGCAGTGGACAGCTGGACGCCGGGGAGCTGTTTTTT. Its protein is CASSGQLDAGELFF.

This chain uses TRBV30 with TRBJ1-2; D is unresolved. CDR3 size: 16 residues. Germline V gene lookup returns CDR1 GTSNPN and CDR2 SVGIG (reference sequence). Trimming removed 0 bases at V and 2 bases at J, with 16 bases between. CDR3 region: CAWSVPRGRGNYGYTF. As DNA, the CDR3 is TGTGCCTGGAGTGTACCTCGAGGTCGGGGAAACTATGGCTACACCTTC.

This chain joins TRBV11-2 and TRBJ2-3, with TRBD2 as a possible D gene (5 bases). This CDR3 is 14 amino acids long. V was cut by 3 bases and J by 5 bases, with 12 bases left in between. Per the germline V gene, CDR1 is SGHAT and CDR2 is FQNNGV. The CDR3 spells CASSFEGSEDTQYF. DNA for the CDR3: TGTGCCAGCAGCTTTGAGGGCTCGGAAGATACGCAGTATTTT.

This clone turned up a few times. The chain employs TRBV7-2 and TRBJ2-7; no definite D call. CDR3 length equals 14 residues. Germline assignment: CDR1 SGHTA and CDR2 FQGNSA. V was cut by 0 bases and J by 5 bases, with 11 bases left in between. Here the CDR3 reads CASSLALSPNEQYF. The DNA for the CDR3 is TGTGCCAGCAGCTTAGCTCTTTCCCCTAACGAGCAGTACTTC.

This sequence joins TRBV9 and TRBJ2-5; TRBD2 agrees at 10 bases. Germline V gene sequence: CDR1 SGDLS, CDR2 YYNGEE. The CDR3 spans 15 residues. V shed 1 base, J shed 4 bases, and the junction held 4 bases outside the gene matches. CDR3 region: CASSVSAGGRETQYF. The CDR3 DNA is TGTGCCAGCAGCGTATCAGCGGGGGGGCGAGAGACCCAGTACTTC.

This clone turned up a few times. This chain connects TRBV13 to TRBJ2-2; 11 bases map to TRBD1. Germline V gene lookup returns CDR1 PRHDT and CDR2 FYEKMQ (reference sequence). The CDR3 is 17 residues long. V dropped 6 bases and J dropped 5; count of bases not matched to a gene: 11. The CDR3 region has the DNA TGTGCCAGCAGATCGCGACTAGGACAGGGGGCGACCGGGGAGCTGTTTTTT. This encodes CASRSRLGQGATGELFF.

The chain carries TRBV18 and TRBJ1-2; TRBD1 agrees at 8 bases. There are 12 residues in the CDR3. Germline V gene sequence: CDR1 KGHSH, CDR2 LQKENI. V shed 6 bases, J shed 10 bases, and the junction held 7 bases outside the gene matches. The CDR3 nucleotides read TGTGCCAGCTCCCTGGACAGGGAGCCCTACACCTTC. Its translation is CASSLDREPYTF.

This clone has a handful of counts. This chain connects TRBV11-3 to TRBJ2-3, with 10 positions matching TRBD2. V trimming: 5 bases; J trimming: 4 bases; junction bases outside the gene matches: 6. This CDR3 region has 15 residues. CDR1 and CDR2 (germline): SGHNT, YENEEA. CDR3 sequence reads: CASSPGLAAADTQYF. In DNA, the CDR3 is TGTGCCAGCAGCCCTGGACTAGCGGCCGCAGATACGCAGTATTTT. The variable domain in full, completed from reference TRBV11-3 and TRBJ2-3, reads EAGVVQSPRYKIIEKKQPVAFWCNPISGHNTLYWYLQNLGQGPELLIRYENEEAVDDSQLPKDRFSAERLKGVDSTLKIQPAELGDSAVYLCASSPGLAAADTQYFGPGTRLTVL.

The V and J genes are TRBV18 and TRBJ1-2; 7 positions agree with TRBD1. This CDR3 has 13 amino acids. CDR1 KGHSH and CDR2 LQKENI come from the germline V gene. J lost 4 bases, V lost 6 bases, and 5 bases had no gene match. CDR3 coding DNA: TGTGCCAGCTCCGCGGACAGGAGCTATGGCTACACCTTC. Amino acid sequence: CASSADRSYGYTF. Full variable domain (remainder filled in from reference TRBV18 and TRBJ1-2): NAGVMQNPRHLVRRRGQEARLRCSPMKGHSHVYWYRQLPEEGLKFMVYLQKENIIDESGMPKERFSAEFPKEGPSILRIQQVVRGDSAAYFCASSADRSYGYTFGSGTRLTVV.

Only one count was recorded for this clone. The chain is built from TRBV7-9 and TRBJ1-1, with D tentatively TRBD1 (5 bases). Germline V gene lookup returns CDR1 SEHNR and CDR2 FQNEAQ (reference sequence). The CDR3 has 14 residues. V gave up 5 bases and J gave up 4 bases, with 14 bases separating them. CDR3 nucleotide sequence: TGTGCCAGCAGCCCTACCCGGGGGGGCACTGAAGCTTTCTTT. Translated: CASSPTRGGTEAFF.

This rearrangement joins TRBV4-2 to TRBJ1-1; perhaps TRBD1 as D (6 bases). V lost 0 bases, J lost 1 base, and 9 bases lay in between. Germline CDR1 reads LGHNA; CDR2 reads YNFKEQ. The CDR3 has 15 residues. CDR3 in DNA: TGTGCCAGCAGCCAAGAGCTGGGACAGAACACTGAAGCTTTCTTT. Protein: CASSQELGQNTEAFF.

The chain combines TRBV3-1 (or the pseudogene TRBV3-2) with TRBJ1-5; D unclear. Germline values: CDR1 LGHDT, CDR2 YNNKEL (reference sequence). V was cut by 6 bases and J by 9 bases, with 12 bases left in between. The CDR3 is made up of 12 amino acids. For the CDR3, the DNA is TGTGCCAGCAGAAACCCTCCGGGGCCCCAGCATTTT. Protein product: CASRNPPGPQHF.

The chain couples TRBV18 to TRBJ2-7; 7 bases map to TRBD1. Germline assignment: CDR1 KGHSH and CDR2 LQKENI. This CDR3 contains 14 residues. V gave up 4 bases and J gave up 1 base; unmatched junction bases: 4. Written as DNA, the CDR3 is TGTGCCAGCTCACACCAGGGGGAATCCTACGAGCAGTACTTC. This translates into CASSHQGESYEQYF.

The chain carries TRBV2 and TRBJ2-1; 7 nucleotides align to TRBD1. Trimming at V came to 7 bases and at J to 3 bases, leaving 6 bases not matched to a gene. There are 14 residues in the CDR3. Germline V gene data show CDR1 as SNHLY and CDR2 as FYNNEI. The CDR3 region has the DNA TGTGCCAGCAACCTAGGACAGGTCTACAATGAGCAGTTCTTC. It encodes CASNLGQVYNEQFF. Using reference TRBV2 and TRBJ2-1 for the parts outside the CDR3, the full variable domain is EPEVTQTPSHQVTQMGQEVILRCVPISNHLYFYWYRQILGQKVEFLVSFYNNEISEKSEIFDDQFSVERPDGSNFTLKIRSTKLEDSAMYFCASNLGQVYNEQFFGPGTRLTVL.

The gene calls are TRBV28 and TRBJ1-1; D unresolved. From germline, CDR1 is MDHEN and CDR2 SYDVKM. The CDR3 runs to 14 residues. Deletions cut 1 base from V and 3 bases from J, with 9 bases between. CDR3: CASSLFLPDTEAFF. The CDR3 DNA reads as TGTGCCAGCAGTTTATTTTTACCAGACACTGAAGCTTTCTTT.

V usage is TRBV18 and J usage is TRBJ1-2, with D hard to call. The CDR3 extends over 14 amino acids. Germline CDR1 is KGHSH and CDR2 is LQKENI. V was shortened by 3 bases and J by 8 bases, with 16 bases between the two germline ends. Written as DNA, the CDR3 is TGTGCCAGCTCACCGGGAGACGTCTTTAGAGGCTACACCTTC. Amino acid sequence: CASSPGDVFRGYTF.

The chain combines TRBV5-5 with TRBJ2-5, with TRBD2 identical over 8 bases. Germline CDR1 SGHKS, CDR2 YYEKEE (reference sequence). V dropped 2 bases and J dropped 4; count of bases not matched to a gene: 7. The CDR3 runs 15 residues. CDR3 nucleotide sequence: TGTGCCAGCAGCTTTCTCGGGGGGGCCGTAGAGACCCAGTACTTC. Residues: CASSFLGGAVETQYF.